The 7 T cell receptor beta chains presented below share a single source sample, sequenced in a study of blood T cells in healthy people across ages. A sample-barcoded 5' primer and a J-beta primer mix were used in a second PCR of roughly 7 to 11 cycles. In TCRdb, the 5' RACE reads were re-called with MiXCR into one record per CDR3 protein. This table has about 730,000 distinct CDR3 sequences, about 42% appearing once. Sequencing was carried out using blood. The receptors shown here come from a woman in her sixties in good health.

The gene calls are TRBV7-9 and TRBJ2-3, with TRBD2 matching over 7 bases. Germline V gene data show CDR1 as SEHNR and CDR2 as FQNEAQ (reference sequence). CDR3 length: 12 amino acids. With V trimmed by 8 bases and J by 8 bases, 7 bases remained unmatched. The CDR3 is CASGLGGSTQYF. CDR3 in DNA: TGTGCCAGCGGCCTGGGGGGGAGTACGCAGTATTTT.

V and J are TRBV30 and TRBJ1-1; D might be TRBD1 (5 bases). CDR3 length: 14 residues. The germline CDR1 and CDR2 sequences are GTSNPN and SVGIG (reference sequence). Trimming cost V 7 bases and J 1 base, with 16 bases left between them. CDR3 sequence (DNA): TGTGCCTCACAAACCGGGACGGGGAACACTGAAGCTTTCTTT. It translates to CASQTGTGNTEAFF.

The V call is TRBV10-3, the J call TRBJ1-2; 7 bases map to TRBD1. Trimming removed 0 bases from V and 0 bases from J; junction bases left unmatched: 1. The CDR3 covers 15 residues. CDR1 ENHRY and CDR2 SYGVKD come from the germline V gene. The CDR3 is CAISESGTANYGYTF. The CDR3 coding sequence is TGTGCCATCAGTGAGTCAGGGACAGCTAACTATGGCTACACCTTC.

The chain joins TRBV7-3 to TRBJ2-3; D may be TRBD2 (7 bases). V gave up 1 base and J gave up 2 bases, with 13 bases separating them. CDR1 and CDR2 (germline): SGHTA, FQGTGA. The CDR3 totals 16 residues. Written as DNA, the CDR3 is TGTGCCAGCAGCTTAATGGGGGGGCCTAACACAGATACGCAGTATTTT. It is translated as CASSLMGGPNTDTQYF.

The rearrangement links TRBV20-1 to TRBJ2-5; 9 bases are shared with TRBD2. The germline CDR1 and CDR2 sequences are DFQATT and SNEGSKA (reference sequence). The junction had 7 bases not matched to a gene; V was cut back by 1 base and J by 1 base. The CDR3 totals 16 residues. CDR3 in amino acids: CSARVGSGGPQETQYF. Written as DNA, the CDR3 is TGCAGTGCTAGAGTGGGTAGCGGGGGCCCCCAAGAGACCCAGTACTTC.

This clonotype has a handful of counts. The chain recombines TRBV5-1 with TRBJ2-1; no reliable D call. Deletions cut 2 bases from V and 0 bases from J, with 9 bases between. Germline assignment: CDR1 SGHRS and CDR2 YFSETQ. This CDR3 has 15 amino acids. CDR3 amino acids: CASSFAEFSYNEQFF. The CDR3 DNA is TGCGCCAGCAGCTTTGCGGAATTCTCCTACAATGAGCAGTTCTTC.

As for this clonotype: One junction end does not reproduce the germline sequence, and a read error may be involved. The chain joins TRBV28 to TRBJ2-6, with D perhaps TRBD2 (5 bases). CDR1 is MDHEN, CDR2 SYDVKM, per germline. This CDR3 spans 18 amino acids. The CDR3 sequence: CANSFSGGLSSGANVLTF. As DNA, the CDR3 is TGTGCCAACAGTTTTTCCGGAGGTCTTAGCTCTGGGGCCAACGTCCTGACTTTC.